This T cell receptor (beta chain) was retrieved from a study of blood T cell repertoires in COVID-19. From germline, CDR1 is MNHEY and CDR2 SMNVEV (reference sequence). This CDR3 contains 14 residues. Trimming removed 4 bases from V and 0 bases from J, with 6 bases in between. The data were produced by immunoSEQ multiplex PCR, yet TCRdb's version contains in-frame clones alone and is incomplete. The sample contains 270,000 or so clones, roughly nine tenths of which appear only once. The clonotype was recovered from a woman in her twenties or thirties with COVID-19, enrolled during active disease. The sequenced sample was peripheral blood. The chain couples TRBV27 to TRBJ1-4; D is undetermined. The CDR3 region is CASSWSATNEKLFF. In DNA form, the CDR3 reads TGTGCCAGCAGTTGGAGTGCAACTAATGAAAAACTGTTTTTT.